The next 22 T cell receptor beta chains were all read from a single sample in a study of cytomegalovirus exposure and HLA in healthy donors. Profiling relied on immunoSEQ multiplex PCR, and the TCRdb table lists in-frame clones only, not all of them. Here the sample spans hundreds of thousands of clones, 75% to 90% being singletons. Source material: PBMCs. Receptors originate from a young woman in good health and CMV-seronegative.

Turning to this clone: The same CDR3 also results from other DNA sequences found in this sample. This chain uses TRBV6-1 with TRBJ2-7, with a weak D call TRBD2 (5 bases). In germline, CDR1 is MNHNS, CDR2 SASEGT. The CDR3 has 12 residues. Trimming stripped 2 bases from V and 3 bases from J, with 5 bases between. The CDR3 DNA reads TGTGCCAGCAGTGAACGGGGCTACGAGCAGTACTTC. Protein: CASSERGYEQYF.

The chain recombines TRBV19 with TRBJ2-2, with 9 bases aligning to TRBD1. Germline V gives CDR1 LNHDA, CDR2 SQIVND (reference sequence). The CDR3 totals 14 residues. V shed 9 bases and J 4 bases; nucleotides not matched to a gene: 6. Written as DNA, the CDR3 is TGTGCCAGCTCGGACAGGGGTGTCACCGGGGAGCTGTTTTTT. Translated, it gives CASSDRGVTGELFF.

The genes are TRBV28 and TRBJ1-1; D unclear. Germline V gene sequence: CDR1 MDHEN, CDR2 SYDVKM. The length of the CDR3 is 11 residues. The germline V and J ends were trimmed by 3 bases and 8 bases, with 7 bases remaining between them. Written as DNA, the CDR3 is TGTGCCAGCAGTTTGGCCAGGGAAGCTTTCTTT. It yields the protein CASSLAREAFF.

The chain is built from TRBV30 and TRBJ2-7, with 10 bases matching TRBD1. CDR3 length equals 13 residues. Trimming at V came to 5 bases and at J to 2 bases, leaving 3 bases not matched to a gene. Germline V gene data show CDR1 as GTSNPN and CDR2 as SVGIG (reference sequence). CDR3 loop: CAWAGTGAYEQYF. CDR3 DNA: TGTGCCTGGGCCGGGACAGGGGCCTACGAGCAGTACTTC.

The V and J genes are TRBV4-1 and TRBJ2-7; TRBD1 is a possible D gene (5 bases). The V gene lost 1 base and the J gene lost 0 bases, with 16 bases spanning the gap. CDR3 length: 17 amino acids. Germline V gene data show CDR1 as MGHRA and CDR2 as YSYEKL. CDR3 sequence (DNA): TGCGCCAGCAGCCAAGTAGGGCAGGGCCTAAGCTCCTACGAGCAGTACTTC. Protein: CASSQVGQGLSSYEQYF.

For the CDR3, the DNA is TGTGCCAGCAGTGCATGGGGGATGGGGGCCACTGAAGCTTTCTTT. Protein: CASSAWGMGATEAFF. V usage is TRBV6-1 and J usage is TRBJ1-1; weak D call: TRBD1 (6 bases). This CDR3 contains 15 residues. The V end lost 4 bases, the J end lost 4 bases, and 16 bases lay between the germline ends. Germline-derived CDR1 and CDR2 are MNHNS and SASEGT.

The chain carries TRBV9 and TRBJ2-3; 12 nucleotides match TRBD2. The CDR3 runs to 16 residues. Germline CDR1 reads SGDLS; CDR2 reads YYNGEE. Trimming cost V 4 bases and J 2 bases; bases outside gene matches: 5. CDR3 amino acids: CASSIGTSGSTDTQYF. The CDR3 bases are TGTGCCAGCAGCATCGGGACTAGCGGGTCCACAGATACGCAGTATTTT.

The chain has TRBV10-3 and TRBJ2-1, with 8 nucleotides matching TRBD2. The CDR3 loop spans 15 amino acids. Germline V lookup: CDR1 ENHRY, CDR2 SYGVKD. V lost 3 bases and J lost 3; bases outside the gene matches: 4. The DNA of the CDR3 is TGTGCCATCAGTGAAAAGCGGGAGATCTACAATGAGCAGTTCTTC. It encodes CAISEKREIYNEQFF.

V is TRBV6-4 and J is TRBJ2-6; D gene unclear. The length of the CDR3 is 14 residues. The germline V and J ends were trimmed by 0 bases and 4 bases, with 4 bases remaining between them. Germline CDR1 MRHNA, CDR2 SNTAGT. The CDR3 nucleotides are TGTGCCAGCAGTGACTCGGGCGGGGCCAACGTCCTGACTTTC. Translating gives CASSDSGGANVLTF.

The chain recombines TRBV20-1 with TRBJ2-3; the D is unclear. The CDR3 spans 11 residues. V was shortened by 6 bases and J by 4 bases, with 8 bases between the two germline ends. In germline, CDR1 is DFQATT, CDR2 SNEGSKA (reference sequence). The CDR3 DNA sequence: TGCAGTGCCGCCCGAGCAGATACGCAGTATTTT. This sequence encodes CSAARADTQYF.

The chain is built from TRBV30 and TRBJ2-5, with a tentative D call TRBD1 (6 bases). This CDR3 has 17 residues. Trimming took 1 base from V and 5 from J, leaving 23 bases between them. Per germline, CDR1 GTSNPN and CDR2 SVGIG (reference sequence). The CDR3 spells CAWSDSDRQLIGETQYF. The CDR3 DNA reads TGTGCCTGGAGTGACTCGGACAGACAACTTATCGGGGAGACCCAGTACTTC.

This chain links TRBV10-1 with TRBJ2-5, with D possibly matching TRBD2 (5 bases). V lost 3 bases and J lost 2, with 13 bases in between. Germline V gene data show CDR1 as WNHNN and CDR2 as SYGVQD (reference sequence). There are 15 residues in the CDR3. The CDR3 reads CASSDPGMGQETQYF. CDR3 DNA: TGCGCCAGCAGTGATCCGGGGATGGGGCAAGAGACCCAGTACTTC.

This sequence joins TRBV4-1 and TRBJ1-6; 9 bases match TRBD1. Germline V gene sequence: CDR1 MGHRA, CDR2 YSYEKL. The CDR3 length is 15 residues. The J segment lost 7 bases and the V segment lost 5 bases, leaving 6 bases of the junction unmatched. CDR3 loop: CASSFRTGDNSPLHF. The CDR3 nucleotides read TGCGCCAGCAGCTTTCGGACAGGGGACAATTCACCCCTCCACTTT.

As DNA, the CDR3 is TGTGCCAGCAGCTCGGACTCATTTTACAATGAGCAGTTCTTC. Translating it yields CASSSDSFYNEQFF. V gene TRBV7-2 combines with J gene TRBJ2-1; possible D gene TRBD2, 5 bases. The CDR3 is made up of 14 amino acids. CDR1 is SGHTA and CDR2 is FQGNSA in the germline V gene. V was trimmed by 4 bases and J by 4 bases, leaving 11 bases between them. Based on the CDR3 plus reference TRBV7-2 and TRBJ2-1, the full variable domain is GAGVSQSPSNKVTEKGKDVELRCDPISGHTALYWYRQSLGQGLEFLIYFQGNSAPDKSGLPSDRFSAERTGGSVSTLTIQRTQQEDSAVYLCASSSDSFYNEQFFGPGTRLTVL.

The chain employs TRBV27 and TRBJ2-3; D is possibly TRBD2 (6 bases). The CDR3 totals 17 residues. From germline, CDR1 is MNHEY and CDR2 SMNVEV (reference sequence). Trimming took 3 bases from V and 0 from J, leaving 16 bases between them. CDR3 nucleotides: TGTGCCAGCAGTTTCCTTTTTTCGGAGGGGAGCACAGATACGCAGTATTTT. Translating it yields CASSFLFSEGSTDTQYF.

The rearrangement uses TRBV18 and TRBJ2-1; D is possibly TRBD2 (6 bases). CDR1 KGHSH and CDR2 LQKENI come from the germline V gene. V shed 2 bases and J shed 2 bases, with 10 bases lying between them. The CDR3 covers 15 residues. Here the CDR3 DNA reads TGTGCCAGCTCACCATACGCGGGGCCCTACAATGAGCAGTTCTTC. Its protein is CASSPYAGPYNEQFF. The full variable domain, with the rest looked up from reference TRBV18 and TRBJ2-1, is NAGVMQNPRHLVRRRGQEARLRCSPMKGHSHVYWYRQLPEEGLKFMVYLQKENIIDESGMPKERFSAEFPKEGPSILRIQQVVRGDSAAYFCASSPYAGPYNEQFFGPGTRLTVL.

The table lists this clone with a few counts. The chain links TRBV27 to TRBJ2-7, with D possibly matching TRBD1 (5 bases). The CDR3 contains 13 residues. Germline CDR1 and CDR2: MNHEY and SMNVEV (reference sequence). V was shortened by 5 bases and J by 0 bases, with 8 bases between the two germline ends. As DNA, the CDR3 is TGTGCCAGCAGTCCAGGGTACTCCTACGAGCAGTACTTC. Translated: CASSPGYSYEQYF.

The J gene is TRBJ1-1, the V gene TRBV29-1, with a tentative D call TRBD1 (5 bases). The CDR3 totals 11 residues. Trimming took off 2 bases at V and 7 bases at J, with 8 bases between the two ends. CDR1 SQVTM and CDR2 ANQGSEA come from the germline V gene. The chain's CDR3 is CSVEKGLEAFF. In DNA, the CDR3 is TGCAGCGTTGAAAAGGGGCTTGAAGCTTTCTTT.

This chain uses TRBV7-9 with TRBJ2-1; D is perhaps TRBD2 (5 bases). The germline V gene encodes CDR1 SEHNR and CDR2 FQNEAQ (reference sequence). The V end lost 5 bases, the J end lost 7 bases, and 9 bases lay between the germline ends. The CDR3 extends over 12 amino acids. CDR3 DNA: TGTGCCAGCAGCGGACTCGAAAATGAGCAGTTCTTC. It yields the protein CASSGLENEQFF.

This chain connects TRBV9 to TRBJ1-1, with 7 bases identical to TRBD1. The V gene end was trimmed by 1 base and the J gene end by 8 bases; junction bases not matched to a gene: 11. Per germline, CDR1 SGDLS and CDR2 YYNGEE. This CDR3 contains 15 residues. The CDR3 bases are TGTGCCAGCAGCGTATCAAATGGCGGGACAGACGAAGCTTTCTTT. The encoded protein is CASSVSNGGTDEAFF. The full variable domain, in which reference TRBV9 and TRBJ1-1 provide the parts outside the CDR3, is DSGVTQTPKHLITATGQRVTLRCSPRSGDLSVYWYQQSLDQGLQFLIQYYNGEERAKGNILERFSAQQFPDLHSELNLSSLELGDSALYFCASSVSNGGTDEAFFGQGTRLTVV.

This clone was counted once. The chain carries TRBV28 and TRBJ2-1, with 8 positions matching TRBD1. V lost 6 bases, J lost 8 bases, and 12 bases stayed unmatched. This CDR3 comprises 15 residues. Germline CDR1 and CDR2: MDHEN and SYDVKM. The CDR3 region has the DNA TGTGCCAGCAGGGCCCCAGGGGGCCCACTCGATGAGCAGTTCTTC. Residues: CASRAPGGPLDEQFF.

The J gene is TRBJ1-1, the V gene TRBV30, with TRBD1 matching 8 bases. The trim removed 5 bases at V and 4 bases at J, leaving 6 bases unmatched. The CDR3 spans 13 residues. Germline loops: CDR1 GTSNPN, CDR2 SVGIG (reference sequence). The CDR3 DNA sequence: TGTGCCTGGGACAGGGGCTGGGGCACTGAAGCTTTCTTT. This gives the protein CAWDRGWGTEAFF.